The 26 T cell receptor beta chains in this list originate from one sample, sequenced in a study of identical twins. One entry per CDR3 protein results from TCRdb running MiXCR on the 5' RACE reads. The sample yields 240,000 or so distinct CDR3 sequences, approximately 11% seen once. The data also belong to a second study, concerning yellow fever vaccine responses in identical twins.

The sequenced sample consisted of memory (CD45RO+) T cells sorted from blood. These receptor sequences come from a woman between 18 and 29 years old in good health.

The chain employs TRBV6-1 and TRBJ2-7; a weak D match, TRBD2 (6 bases). V lost 6 bases to trimming and J lost 1 base, with 13 bases between them. CDR3 size: 14 residues. Germline V CDR1 and CDR2: MNHNS, SASEGT. The CDR3 nucleotides read TGTGCCAGCAGGCCGGGGACTGATTCCTACGAGCAGTACTTC. Protein: CASRPGTDSYEQYF.

This clonotype was seen repeatedly, ten times or more. This rearrangement joins TRBV12-3 or TRBV12-4 to TRBJ2-7; 8 bases are a match to TRBD1. V shed 8 bases and J 5 bases; nucleotides not matched to a gene: 11. The CDR3 has 14 amino acids. CDR3 bases: TGTGCCAGCGCCTGGGGGACAGGAGGACACGAGCAGTACTTC. This sequence encodes CASAWGTGGHEQYF.

The chain employs TRBV6-5 and TRBJ2-1; D not certain. The CDR3 contains 17 residues. The germline V and J ends were trimmed by 0 bases and 6 bases, with 18 bases remaining between them. Germline lookup yields CDR1 MNHEY and CDR2 SVGAGI. The DNA for the CDR3 is TGTGCCAGCAGTTACTCCCATGGTGGTAGGGCAAGCAATGAGCAGTTCTTC. This codes for CASSYSHGGRASNEQFF.

This clonotype appeared a few times. The J gene is TRBJ2-2, the V gene TRBV5-5; TRBD2 matches at 8 bases. The CDR3 has 14 residues. The germline gives CDR1 SGHKS, CDR2 YYEKEE (reference sequence). V shed 7 bases and J 5 bases; nucleotides not matched to a gene: 7. In DNA form, the CDR3 reads TGTGCCAGCGGCGGGAGGAACCCTACCGGGGAGCTGTTTTTT. Amino acid sequence: CASGGRNPTGELFF.

The chain joins TRBV19 to TRBJ2-2; no reliable D call. This CDR3 has 14 residues. The V gene lost 2 bases and the J gene lost 4 bases, with 8 bases spanning the gap. CDR1 LNHDA and CDR2 SQIVND come from the germline V gene (reference sequence). CDR3 sequence reads: CASSIHGFTGELFF. CDR3 sequence (DNA): TGTGCCAGTAGTATACACGGATTCACCGGGGAGCTGTTTTTT.

The rearrangement joins TRBV12-3 or TRBV12-4 to TRBJ1-2; D might be TRBD1 (6 bases). This CDR3 is 15 amino acids long. V lost 0 bases and J 0 bases, leaving 8 bases between the germline ends. CDR3 residues: CASSLADRPNYGYTF. CDR3 in DNA: TGTGCCAGCAGTTTAGCCGACAGGCCTAACTATGGCTACACCTTC.

This clonotype occurred a few times. This rearrangement joins TRBV5-8 to TRBJ2-5; 9 positions match TRBD1. The trim removed 4 bases at V and 2 bases at J, leaving 6 bases unmatched. The CDR3 extends over 15 amino acids. Germline assignment: CDR1 SGHTS and CDR2 YDEGEE. This CDR3 reads CASSAGTGPQETQYF. The CDR3 nucleotides read TGTGCCAGCAGCGCAGGGACAGGGCCGCAAGAGACCCAGTACTTC.

This clonotype was counted ten times or more. The genes are TRBV20-1 and TRBJ1-4; 9 bases line up with TRBD1. The ends lost 1 base at V and 10 bases at J; junction bases unmatched: 4. CDR3 length: 13 amino acids. Germline CDR1 is DFQATT and CDR2 is SNEGSKA (reference sequence). The CDR3 protein is CSARGGTGSKLFF. The CDR3, as DNA: TGCAGTGCTAGAGGCGGGACAGGGTCAAAACTGTTTTTT.

The J gene is TRBJ2-7, the V gene TRBV5-1; TRBD1 aligns across 8 bases. CDR1 and CDR2 from the germline V gene are SGHRS and YFSETQ. J gave up 7 bases and V 4 bases, and 7 bases lay outside the gene matches. The CDR3 has 13 residues. The CDR3 DNA follows: TGCGCCAGCAGCGGACAGGGTTTAGAGGAGCAGTACTTC. This encodes CASSGQGLEEQYF.

This clonotype was detected a few times. The chain uses TRBV28 and TRBJ2-7, with D uncertain. The germline V and J ends were trimmed by 1 base and 7 bases, with 5 bases remaining between them. The CDR3 spans 11 residues. From germline, CDR1 is MDHEN and CDR2 SYDVKM. The CDR3 DNA reads TGTGCCAGCAGTTTATTCGGGGAGCAGTACTTC. Residues: CASSLFGEQYF.

This clonotype was seen at least ten times. The chain uses TRBV4-2 and TRBJ1-5, with D perhaps TRBD1 (5 bases). Germline V lookup: CDR1 LGHNA, CDR2 YNFKEQ. Trimming cost V 0 bases and J 5 bases, with 8 bases left between them. The CDR3 length is 14 residues. This chain's CDR3 is CASSQEGEHQPQHF. As DNA, the CDR3 is TGTGCCAGCAGCCAAGAAGGGGAGCATCAGCCCCAGCATTTT.

This clonotype was observed at least ten times. This chain joins TRBV5-1 and TRBJ1-4, with 7 bases fitting TRBD1. From germline, CDR1 is SGHRS and CDR2 YFSETQ. This CDR3 spans 14 amino acids. Unmatched junction bases numbered 10, after V lost 6 bases and J lost 8 bases. The CDR3 DNA is TGCGCCAGCACCACCGGGACAGCCACCGAAAAACTGTTTTTT. This encodes CASTTGTATEKLFF.

This chain uses TRBV4-2 with TRBJ2-7, with TRBD2 matching 11 bases. The trim removed 0 bases at V and 4 bases at J, leaving 11 bases unmatched. The CDR3 has 18 amino acids. The germline V gene encodes CDR1 LGHNA and CDR2 YNFKEQ. Here the CDR3 reads CASSQELSTSGIVYEQYF. The CDR3 DNA reads as TGTGCCAGCAGCCAAGAGTTATCGACTAGCGGGATAGTATACGAGCAGTACTTC.

This clonotype was counted many times. The rearrangement uses TRBV24-1 and TRBJ2-5, with a tentative D call TRBD2 (6 bases). The length of the CDR3 is 15 residues. The V gene's germline CDR1 is KGHDR and CDR2 SFDVKD. With 4 bases removed from V and 4 bases from J, the gap between germline ends came to 15 bases. DNA for the CDR3: TGTGCCACCAGTGAGCCGTCTGGGGGAGGAGAGACCCAGTACTTC. Translated, it gives CATSEPSGGGETQYF.

This chain uses TRBV20-1 with TRBJ1-5, with 7 bases aligning to TRBD1. The CDR3 sequence is 13 residues long. The germline CDR1 and CDR2 sequences are DFQATT and SNEGSKA (reference sequence). J lost 5 bases, V lost 1 base, and 2 bases had no gene match. In DNA, the CDR3 is TGCAGTGCTAGAGGACAGGGCCATCAGCCCCAGCATTTT. Translation gives CSARGQGHQPQHF.

This clonotype was counted a few times. The chain uses TRBV7-2 and TRBJ1-1, with 7 positions matching TRBD1. This CDR3 is built from 15 residues. V gave up 2 bases and J gave up 1 base; unmatched junction bases: 4. Germline values: CDR1 SGHTA, CDR2 FQGNSA. The chain's CDR3 is CASSLRAGGNTEAFF. The DNA of the CDR3 is TGTGCCAGCAGCTTAAGGGCAGGGGGGAACACTGAAGCTTTCTTT.

The chain uses TRBV12-3 or TRBV12-4 and TRBJ2-7, with a possible D match to TRBD1 (5 bases). The V end was cut by 6 bases, the J end by 3 bases, with 18 bases between. The CDR3 is made up of 15 amino acids. The CDR3 sequence: CASRTSTGSYYEQYF. CDR3 bases: TGTGCCAGCAGAACCAGCACAGGTTCCTACTACGAGCAGTACTTC.

In its sample, this clonotype was seen many times. The V call is TRBV5-1, the J call TRBJ2-2, with 7 bases fitting TRBD1. CDR3 length equals 13 residues. The ends lost 1 base at V and 6 bases at J; junction bases unmatched: 0. Germline CDR1 and CDR2: SGHRS and YFSETQ. CDR3 sequence reads: CASSLTGAGELFF. In DNA form, the CDR3 reads TGCGCCAGCAGCTTGACAGGGGCCGGGGAGCTGTTTTTT.

This clonotype occurred many times. The V call is TRBV2, the J call TRBJ2-1, with TRBD2 matching 13 bases. Germline CDR1 is SNHLY and CDR2 is FYNNEI. The trim removed 4 bases at V and 4 bases at J, leaving 4 bases unmatched. CDR3 length: 16 amino acids. As DNA, the CDR3 is TGTGCCAGCAGTGCAGGGACTAGCGGGAATTACAATGAGCAGTTCTTC. Its translation: CASSAGTSGNYNEQFF.

V usage is TRBV28 and J usage is TRBJ2-5; 7 positions match TRBD2. This CDR3 has 15 residues. The J segment lost 5 bases and the V segment lost 0 bases, leaving 6 bases of the junction unmatched. Germline CDR1 MDHEN, CDR2 SYDVKM. The chain's CDR3 is CASSLWVREGETQYF. CDR3 nucleotide sequence: TGTGCCAGCAGTTTATGGGTTAGGGAGGGGGAGACCCAGTACTTC.

The V gene is TRBV5-1, the J gene TRBJ2-1; possibly TRBD2 for D (5 bases). V lost 0 bases to trimming and J lost 3 bases, with 10 bases between them. There are 15 residues in the CDR3. Germline V CDR1 and CDR2: SGHRS, YFSETQ. The CDR3, as DNA: TGCGCCAGCAGCTTGGCCGGACTGGACTACAATGAGCAGTTCTTC. Amino acids: CASSLAGLDYNEQFF.

The chain combines TRBV5-1 with TRBJ2-7; 9 bases agree with TRBD1. Unmatched junction bases numbered 21, after V lost 6 bases and J lost 2 bases. Germline lookup yields CDR1 SGHRS and CDR2 YFSETQ. This CDR3 has 19 residues. The CDR3 sequence is CASTPLLGTGPFFPYEQYF. Here the CDR3 DNA reads TGCGCCAGCACCCCCTTGCTGGGGACAGGGCCCTTTTTTCCCTACGAGCAGTACTTC.

The CDR3 here is CASSTGDLLSPLHF. The DNA of the CDR3 is TGTGCCAGCAGTACAGGGGACCTCCTTTCACCCCTCCACTTT. The chain employs TRBV2 and TRBJ1-6; 7 nucleotides agree with TRBD1. Germline V CDR1 and CDR2: SNHLY, FYNNEI. The length of the CDR3 is 14 residues. V was clipped by 5 bases and J by 9 bases; unmatched bases: 7.

This chain links TRBV7-9 with TRBJ2-5; D gene unclear. Germline CDR1 and CDR2: SEHNR and FQNEAQ (reference sequence). V was trimmed by 4 bases and J by 2 bases, leaving 11 bases between them. The CDR3 is 14 amino acids. CDR3 amino acids: CASSSWAGQETQYF. The CDR3, as DNA: TGTGCCAGCAGCTCATGGGCAGGACAAGAGACCCAGTACTTC.

The chain has TRBV7-9 and TRBJ2-2; TRBD1 is a possible D gene (7 bases). Germline values: CDR1 SEHNR, CDR2 FQNEAQ (reference sequence). The V end was cut by 4 bases, the J end by 1 base, with 13 bases between. The CDR3 is made up of 16 amino acids. CDR3 residues: CASSSRDRVNTGELFF. In nucleotides, the CDR3 is TGTGCCAGCAGCTCGCGGGACAGAGTGAACACCGGGGAGCTGTTTTTT.

In its sample, this clonotype was seen a few times. The chain couples TRBV25-1 to TRBJ2-1; 12 bases are a match to TRBD1. Germline V gene sequence: CDR1 MGHDK, CDR2 SYGVNS. J was trimmed by 10 bases and V by 2 bases; bases with no gene match: 15. The CDR3 runs to 18 residues. CDR3 nucleotides: TGTGCCAGCAGTGAAAGGGACAGGGGGCGTTTGTCCCAGCCAGAGCAGTTCTTC. It specifies CASSERDRGRLSQPEQFF.